The entry that follows covers one T cell receptor beta chain sequence. The specificity of this receptor is unknown. No base quality information exists; no much larger clone differs at one position. The data are from a study of response to subunit inactivated influenza vaccine (dated by TCRdb to about 2018). In the study overall: The study used deep quantitative T cell receptor repertoire profiling to track responses to a trivalent subunit inactivated influenza vaccine. The investigation overall reported the following: The authors proposed that each seasonal influenza vaccination may bring in only a limited number of new T cells.

Library prep was done by RT-PCR. TCRdb names Illumina HiSeq 2500 as the instrument used. The raw public reads went through TCRdb reprocessing: fastp at Q25, MiXCR clone calling, in-frame beta chains kept. Rows with one shared CDR3 protein collapse into an entry with the most common genes and DNA. The sample table lists 750,000 to 850,000 distinct CDR3 sequences, around a sixth of them with a count of one. The ten largest clones capture about a tenth of the sample. Including the terminal cysteine and phenylalanine, the CDR3 comprises 12 residues. Solely the CDR3 DNA is kept, with 36 bases framed from the first base. CDR1 and CDR2 are drawn from the germline V gene: LGHNA, YSLEER. V lost 1 base and J lost 9 bases; the stretch between them is 7 bases long.

The sequences come from PBMCs from blood, collected 4 to 6 days after vaccination. The sequence is built from TRBV4-3 and TRBJ2-1; the D gene cannot be resolved reliably. The TCR sequence derives from a man aged 50-59 years who received an inactivated influenza vaccine. Donor details come from another sample of the same person, matched by shared clones. The CDR3 loop reads CASSQVAGEQFF. At the DNA level, the sequence is TGCGCCAGCAGCCAAGTGGCCGGTGAGCAGTTCTTC.